This T cell receptor beta chain was obtained from a study of shared clonotypes between healthy human individuals. Donors had no recently reported acute infections or vaccinations and were HIV-negative. As handled by the study authors: Junction-only sequences without quality scores came from ImmunoSEQ, so filtering differed. Repertoires were generated with immunoSEQ multiplex PCR, while TCRdb's copy carries only in-frame clones and drops some. V and J calls and clone size are as listed in that table; D and trimming were resolved from the DNA. The profile shows about 110,000 clones, approximately 70% of them singletons. The CDR3 contains 15 residues. V was pared by 4 bases and J by 3 bases, with 12 bases between. Germline CDR1 reads KGHSH; CDR2 reads LQKENI.

The chain links TRBV18 to TRBJ1-4; D is perhaps TRBD1 (6 bases). This TCR was sampled from a woman in her twenties or thirties in good health. Sequences were obtained from memory CD8+ T cells sorted from blood. Subset given: CD45RO+ cells pooled with CCR7-negative TemRA cells. The CDR3 is CASSQLGAANEKLFF. The CDR3 DNA is TGTGCCAGCTCACAACTGGGGGCGGCTAATGAAAAACTGTTTTTT. The full variable domain, in which reference TRBV18 and TRBJ1-4 provide the parts outside the CDR3, is NAGVMQNPRHLVRRRGQEARLRCSPMKGHSHVYWYRQLPEEGLKFMVYLQKENIIDESGMPKERFSAEFPKEGPSILRIQQVVRGDSAAYFCASSQLGAANEKLFFGSGTQLSVL.